This T cell receptor (beta chain) derives from a study of cytomegalovirus exposure and HLA in healthy donors. Study-level points and caveats: Later analysis indicated greater clonal expansion among HLA-associated TCR beta chains than among equally common other chains. Analyzed later, association rates of TCRs varied across HLA loci, with DRB1 most and HLA-C fewest.

Those who donated were healthy bone marrow donors. Primers: 60 Vbeta forward and 13 Jbeta reverse. Assay used: immunoSEQ multiplex PCR; TCRdb lists only in-frame clones, some missing. Seen here are under 200,000 clones, approximately 80% observed once, and the top ten hold approximately 1.9%. V trimming: 0 bases; J trimming: 0 bases; junction bases outside the gene matches: 1. CDR1 is GTSNPN and CDR2 is SVGIG in the germline V gene (reference sequence). The CDR3 spans 14 residues. About this clone: What it binds is not known.

The receptor was isolated from a man between 18 and 29 years old in good health and CMV-seronegative. Specimen: PBMCs. The rearrangement links TRBV30 to TRBJ2-5; 7 bases match TRBD2. This chain's CDR3 is CAWSVGGYQETQYF. CDR3 in DNA: TGTGCCTGGAGTGTGGGAGGGTACCAAGAGACCCAGTACTTC.